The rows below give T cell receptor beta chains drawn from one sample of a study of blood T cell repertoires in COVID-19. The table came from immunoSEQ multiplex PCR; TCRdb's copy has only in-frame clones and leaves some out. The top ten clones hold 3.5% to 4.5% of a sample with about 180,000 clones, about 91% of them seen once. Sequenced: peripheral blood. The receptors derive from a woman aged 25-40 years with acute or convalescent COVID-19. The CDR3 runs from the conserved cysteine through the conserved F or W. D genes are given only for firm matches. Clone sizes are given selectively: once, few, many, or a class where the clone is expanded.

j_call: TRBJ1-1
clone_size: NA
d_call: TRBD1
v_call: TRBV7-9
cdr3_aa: CASSLDRAAPREAFF
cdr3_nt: TGTGCCAGCAGTTTAGACAGGGCAGCACCCAGGGAAGCTTTCTTT

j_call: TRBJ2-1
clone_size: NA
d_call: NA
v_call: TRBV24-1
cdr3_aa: CATSDWGRNEQFF
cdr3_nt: TGTGCCACCAGTGATTGGGGCAGAAATGAGCAGTTCTTC

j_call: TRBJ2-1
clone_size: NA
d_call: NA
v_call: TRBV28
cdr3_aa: CASSRTGVGEQFF
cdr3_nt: TGTGCCAGCAGCCGGACGGGAGTAGGGGAGCAGTTCTTC

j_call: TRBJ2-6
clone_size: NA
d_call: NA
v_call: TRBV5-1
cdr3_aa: CASKVSPPGANVLTF
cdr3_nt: TGCGCCAGCAAAGTGAGTCCCCCTGGGGCCAACGTCCTGACTTTC

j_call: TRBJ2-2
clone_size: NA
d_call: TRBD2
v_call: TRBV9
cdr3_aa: CASSVLPGTSGRNTGELFF
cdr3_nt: TGTGCCAGCAGCGTACTCCCCGGGACTAGCGGGAGAAACACCGGGGAGCTGTTTTTT

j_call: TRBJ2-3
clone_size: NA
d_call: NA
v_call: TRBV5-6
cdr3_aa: CASTAGPIPTQYF
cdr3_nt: TGTGCCAGCACGGCGGGGCCCATCCCTACGCAGTATTTT

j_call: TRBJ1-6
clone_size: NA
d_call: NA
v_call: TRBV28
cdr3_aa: CASSSPGFSDSYNSPLHF
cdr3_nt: TGTGCCAGCAGTTCCCCCGGTTTCAGCGACTCCTATAATTCACCCCTCCACTTT

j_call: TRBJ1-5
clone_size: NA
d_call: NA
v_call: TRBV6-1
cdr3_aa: CASSELVIVYQPQHF
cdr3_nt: TGTGCCAGCAGTGAATTAGTGATTGTATATCAGCCCCAGCATTTT

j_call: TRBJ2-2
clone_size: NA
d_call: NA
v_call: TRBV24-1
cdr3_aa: CATSDPKTVMTGELFF
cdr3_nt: TGTGCCACCAGTGATCCAAAGACAGTTATGACCGGGGAGCTGTTTTTT

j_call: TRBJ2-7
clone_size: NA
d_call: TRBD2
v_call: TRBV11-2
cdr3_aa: CASSLIAGGNLHYEQYF
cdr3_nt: TGTGCCAGCAGCCTCATAGCGGGAGGTAATTTACACTACGAGCAGTACTTC

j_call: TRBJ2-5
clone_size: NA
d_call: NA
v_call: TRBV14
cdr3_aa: CASMTSRNLSSTQETQYF
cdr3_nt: TGTGCCAGCATGACGTCCAGGAATCTAAGCAGCACACAAGAGACCCAGTACTTC

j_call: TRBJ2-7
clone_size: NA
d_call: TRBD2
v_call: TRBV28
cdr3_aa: CASSFPTSGSHEQYF
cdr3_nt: TGTGCCAGCAGTTTCCCGACTAGCGGGAGCCACGAGCAGTACTTC

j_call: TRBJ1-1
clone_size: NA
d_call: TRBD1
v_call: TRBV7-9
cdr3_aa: CASGRQGDTEAFF
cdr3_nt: TGTGCCAGCGGGAGACAGGGGGACACTGAAGCTTTCTTT

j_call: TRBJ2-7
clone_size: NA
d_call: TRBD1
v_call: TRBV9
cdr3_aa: CASSVGTGQGYYEQYF
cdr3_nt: TGTGCCAGCAGCGTAGGGACGGGACAGGGATACTACGAGCAGTACTTC

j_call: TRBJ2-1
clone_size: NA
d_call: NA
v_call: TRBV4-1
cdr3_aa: CASSQSLADNEQFF
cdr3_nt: TGCGCCAGCAGCCAATCCTTAGCGGACAATGAGCAGTTCTTC

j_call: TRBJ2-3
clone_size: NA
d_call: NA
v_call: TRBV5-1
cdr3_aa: CASSSDRSADTQYF
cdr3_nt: TGCGCCAGCAGCTCTGACAGAAGTGCAGATACGCAGTATTTT

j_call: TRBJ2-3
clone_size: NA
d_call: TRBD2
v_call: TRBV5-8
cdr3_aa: CASSLTGGQDTQYF
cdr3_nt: TGTGCCAGCAGCTTGACGGGAGGGCAAGATACGCAGTATTTT

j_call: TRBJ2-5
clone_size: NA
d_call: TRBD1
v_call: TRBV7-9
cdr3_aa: CASSSRQGRETQYF
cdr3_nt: TGTGCCAGCAGCTCCAGACAGGGTCGGGAGACCCAGTACTTC

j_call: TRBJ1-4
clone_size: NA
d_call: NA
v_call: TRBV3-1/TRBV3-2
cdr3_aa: CASSQSPLVAEKLFF
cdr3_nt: TGTGCCAGCAGCCAATCGCCCCTCGTGGCAGAAAAACTGTTTTTT

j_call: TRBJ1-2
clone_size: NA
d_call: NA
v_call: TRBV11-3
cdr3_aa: CASSLSTDYGYTF
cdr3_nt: TGTGCCAGCAGCTTATCCACAGACTATGGCTACACCTTC

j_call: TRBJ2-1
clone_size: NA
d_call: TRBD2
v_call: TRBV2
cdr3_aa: CASTALGRVSQQFF
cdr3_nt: TGTGCCAGCACCGCCCTGGGGAGGGTAAGTCAGCAGTTCTTC

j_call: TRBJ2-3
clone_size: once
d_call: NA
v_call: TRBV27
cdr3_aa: CASSLGDRGSDTQYF
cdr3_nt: TGTGCCAGCAGTTTGGGGGATCGGGGGTCGGATACGCAGTATTTT

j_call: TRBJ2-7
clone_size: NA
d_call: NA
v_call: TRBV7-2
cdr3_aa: CASSKERTTNEQYF
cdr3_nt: TGTGCCAGCAGCAAAGAGCGCACTACCAACGAGCAGTACTTC

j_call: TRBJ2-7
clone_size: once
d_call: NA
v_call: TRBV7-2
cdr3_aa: CASSLSGTNYEQYF
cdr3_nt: TGTGCCAGCAGCTTATCAGGGACAAACTACGAGCAGTACTTC

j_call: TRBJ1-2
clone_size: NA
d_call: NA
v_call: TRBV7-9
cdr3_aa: CASSFPAQGPGYTF
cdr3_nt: TGTGCCAGCAGCTTCCCCGCTCAGGGGCCTGGCTACACCTTC

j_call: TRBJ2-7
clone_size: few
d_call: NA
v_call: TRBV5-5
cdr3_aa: CASSPQGLGYEQYF
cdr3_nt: TGTGCCAGCAGCCCCCAGGGGCTGGGGTACGAGCAGTACTTC

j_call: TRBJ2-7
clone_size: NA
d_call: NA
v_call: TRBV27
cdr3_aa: CASSFGPGHYEQYF
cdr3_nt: TGTGCCAGCAGTTTTGGTCCGGGACACTACGAGCAGTACTTC

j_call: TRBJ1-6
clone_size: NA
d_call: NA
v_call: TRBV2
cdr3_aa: CASSTHSPLHF
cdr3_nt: TGTGCCAGCAGTACACATTCACCCCTCCACTTT

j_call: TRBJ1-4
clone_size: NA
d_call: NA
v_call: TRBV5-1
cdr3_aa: CASSLAGATNEKLFF
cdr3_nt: TGCGCCAGCAGCTTGGCCGGGGCAACTAATGAAAAACTGTTTTTT

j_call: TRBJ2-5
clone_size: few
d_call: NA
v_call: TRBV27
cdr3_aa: CASSNTGYQETQYF
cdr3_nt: TGTGCCAGCAGCAATACAGGGTACCAAGAGACCCAGTACTTC

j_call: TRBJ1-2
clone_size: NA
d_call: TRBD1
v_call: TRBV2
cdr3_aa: CASSEQGQGRTF
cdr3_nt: TGTGCCAGCAGTGAGCAGGGACAGGGAAGGACCTTC

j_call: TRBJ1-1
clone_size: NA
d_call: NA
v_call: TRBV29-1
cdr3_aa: CSVRPDSLNTEAFF
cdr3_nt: TGCAGCGTTCGTCCAGACAGTTTGAACACTGAAGCTTTCTTT

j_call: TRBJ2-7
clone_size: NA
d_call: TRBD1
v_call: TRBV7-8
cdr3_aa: CASSFGTGHEQYF
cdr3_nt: TGTGCCAGCAGTTTCGGGACAGGGCACGAGCAGTACTTC

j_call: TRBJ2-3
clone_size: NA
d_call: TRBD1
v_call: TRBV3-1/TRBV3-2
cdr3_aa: CASSQVQGADTQYF
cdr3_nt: TGTGCCAGCAGCCAAGTCCAGGGGGCAGATACGCAGTATTTT

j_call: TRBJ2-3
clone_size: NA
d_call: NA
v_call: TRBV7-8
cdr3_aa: CASSRGSGDTQYF
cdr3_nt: TGTGCCAGCAGTCGCGGCTCAGGGGATACGCAGTATTTT